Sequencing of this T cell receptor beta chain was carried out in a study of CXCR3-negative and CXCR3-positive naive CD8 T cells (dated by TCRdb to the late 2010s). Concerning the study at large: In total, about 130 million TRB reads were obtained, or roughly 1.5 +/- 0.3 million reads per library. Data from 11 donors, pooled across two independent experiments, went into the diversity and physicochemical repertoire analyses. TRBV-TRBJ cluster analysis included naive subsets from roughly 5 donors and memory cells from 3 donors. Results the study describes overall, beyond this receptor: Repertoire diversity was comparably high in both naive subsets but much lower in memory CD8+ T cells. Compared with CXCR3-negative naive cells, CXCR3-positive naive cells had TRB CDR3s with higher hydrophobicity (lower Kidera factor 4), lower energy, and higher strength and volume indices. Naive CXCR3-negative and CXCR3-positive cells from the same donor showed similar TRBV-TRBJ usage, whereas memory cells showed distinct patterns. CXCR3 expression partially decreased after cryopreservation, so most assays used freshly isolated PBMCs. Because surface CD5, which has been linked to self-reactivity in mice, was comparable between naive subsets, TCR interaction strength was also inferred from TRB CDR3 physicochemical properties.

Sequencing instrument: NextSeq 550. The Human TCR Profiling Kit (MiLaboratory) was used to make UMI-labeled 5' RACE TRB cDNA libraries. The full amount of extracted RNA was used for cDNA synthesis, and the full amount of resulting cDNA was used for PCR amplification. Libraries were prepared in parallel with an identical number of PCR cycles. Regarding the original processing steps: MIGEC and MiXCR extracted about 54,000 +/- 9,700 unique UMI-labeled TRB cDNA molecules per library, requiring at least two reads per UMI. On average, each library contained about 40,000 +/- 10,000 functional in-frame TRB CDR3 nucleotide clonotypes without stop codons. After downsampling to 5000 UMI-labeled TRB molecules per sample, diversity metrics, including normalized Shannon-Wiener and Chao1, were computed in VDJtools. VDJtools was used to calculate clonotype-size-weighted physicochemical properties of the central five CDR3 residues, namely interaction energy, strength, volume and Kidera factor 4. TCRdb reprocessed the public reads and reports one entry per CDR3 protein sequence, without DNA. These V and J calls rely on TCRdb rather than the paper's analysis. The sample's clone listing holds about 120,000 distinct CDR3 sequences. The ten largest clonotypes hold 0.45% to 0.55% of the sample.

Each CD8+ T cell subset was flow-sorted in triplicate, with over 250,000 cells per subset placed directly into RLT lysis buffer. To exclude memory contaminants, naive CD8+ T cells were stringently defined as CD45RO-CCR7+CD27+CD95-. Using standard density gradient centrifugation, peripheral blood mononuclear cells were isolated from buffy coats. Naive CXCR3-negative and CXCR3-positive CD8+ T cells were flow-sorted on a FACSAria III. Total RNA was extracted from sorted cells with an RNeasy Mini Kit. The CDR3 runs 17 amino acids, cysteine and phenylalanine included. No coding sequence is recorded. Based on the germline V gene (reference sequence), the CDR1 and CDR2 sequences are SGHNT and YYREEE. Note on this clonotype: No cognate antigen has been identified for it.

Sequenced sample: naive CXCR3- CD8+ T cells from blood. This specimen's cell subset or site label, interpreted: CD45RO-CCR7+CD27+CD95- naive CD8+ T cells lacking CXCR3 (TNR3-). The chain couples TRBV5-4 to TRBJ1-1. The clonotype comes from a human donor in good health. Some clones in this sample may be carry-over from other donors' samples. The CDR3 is CASSLGVVTGGGTEAFF.